This T cell receptor (beta chain) was sequenced in a study of blood T cell repertoires in COVID-19. Authors' data handling: Cell counts per sample came from amplifying reference gene primers. Clones were read by immunoSEQ multiplex PCR, and TCRdb kept only the in-frame ones, dropping some. Clone size and V and J calls were adopted from that table, with D and trimming inferred from the DNA. Of tens of thousands of clones listed, approximately 90% were seen once; the top ten hold 7% to 10%. This CDR3 spans 15 amino acids. V lost 0 bases, J lost 6 bases, and 9 bases stayed unmatched. Germline loops: CDR1 GTSNPN, CDR2 SVGIG (reference sequence).

Sequencing used peripheral blood. The rearrangement uses TRBV30 and TRBJ2-7; 9 bases align to TRBD2. This sequence was found in a woman aged 70 to 79 with active COVID-19. CDR3 sequence reads: CAWSVGLAGKAEQYF. The CDR3 DNA sequence: TGTGCCTGGAGTGTCGGGCTAGCGGGAAAAGCCGAGCAGTACTTC.